This TCR beta chain was captured in a study of T cells after somatic rescue of genetic block. The length of the CDR3 is 14 residues. CDR1 SGHAT and CDR2 FQDESV come from the germline V gene (reference sequence). Trimming removed 4 bases at V and 6 bases at J, with 15 bases between. This clone was seen more than once but under ten times. Sequencing used immunoSEQ multiplex PCR; TCRdb keeps in-frame clones, though not all of them. Found here are some 10,000 clones, less than 80% of them singletons; the top ten hold around 7.9%. The TCR was taken from a boy between 10 and 17 years old. The sample comprised peripheral blood mononuclear cells (PBMCs). J is TRBJ1-1 and V is TRBV11-1; possibly TRBD1 for D (5 bases). This CDR3 is CASSSWRGVAEAFF. For the CDR3, the DNA is TGTGCCAGCAGCTCCTGGAGAGGGGTAGCTGAAGCTTTCTTT.